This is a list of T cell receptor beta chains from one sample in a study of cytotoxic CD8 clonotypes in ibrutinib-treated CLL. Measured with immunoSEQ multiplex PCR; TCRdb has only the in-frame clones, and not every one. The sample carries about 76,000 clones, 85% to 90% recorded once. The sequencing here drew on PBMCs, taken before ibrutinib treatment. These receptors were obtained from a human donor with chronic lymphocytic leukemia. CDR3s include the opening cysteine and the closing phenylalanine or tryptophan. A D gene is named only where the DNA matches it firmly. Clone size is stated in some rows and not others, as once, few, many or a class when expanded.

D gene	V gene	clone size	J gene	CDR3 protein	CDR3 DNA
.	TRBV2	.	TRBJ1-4	CASRGGDEKLFF	TGTGCCAGCAGGGGGGGTGATGAAAAACTGTTTTTT
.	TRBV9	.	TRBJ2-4	CASSVDSLAKNIQYF	TGTGCCAGCAGCGTGGACAGCCTAGCCAAAAACATTCAGTACTTC
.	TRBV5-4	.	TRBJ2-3	CASSFSDNTQYF	TGTGCCAGCAGCTTTTCTGATAATACGCAGTATTTT
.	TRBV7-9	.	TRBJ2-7	CASSGEGVPYEQYF	TGTGCCAGCAGCGGGGAAGGAGTACCCTACGAGCAGTACTTC
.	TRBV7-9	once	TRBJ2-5	CASSIVGETQYF	TGTGCCAGCAGTATAGTGGGAGAGACCCAGTACTTC
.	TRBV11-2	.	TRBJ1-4	CASRSLEATNEKLFF	TGTGCCAGCAGGTCCCTGGAAGCAACTAATGAAAAACTGTTTTTT
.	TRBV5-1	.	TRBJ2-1	CASSLGSPDEQFF	TGCGCCAGCAGCTTGGGATCACCCGATGAGCAGTTCTTC
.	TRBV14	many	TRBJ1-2	CASSQDWAGRVFYGYTF	TGTGCCAGCAGCCAAGATTGGGCAGGTCGGGTGTTCTATGGCTACACCTTC
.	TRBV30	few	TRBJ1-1	CAWSSTGPGKAFF	TGTGCCTGGAGTTCAACCGGACCGGGGAAAGCTTTCTTT
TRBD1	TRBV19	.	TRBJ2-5	CASTSDRGRGKETQYF	TGTGCCAGTACCTCAGACAGGGGGCGAGGGAAAGAGACCCAGTACTTC
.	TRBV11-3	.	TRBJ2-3	CASSLAFREGGTQYF	TGTGCCAGCAGCTTAGCGTTCAGGGAAGGTGGTACGCAGTATTTT
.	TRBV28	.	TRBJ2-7	CAIPRDLAEQYF	TGTGCCATACCCAGAGACCTGGCGGAGCAGTACTTC
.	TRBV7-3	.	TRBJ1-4	CASSAGWGEKLFF	TGTGCCAGCAGCGCAGGGTGGGGTGAAAAACTGTTTTTT
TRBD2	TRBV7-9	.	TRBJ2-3	CASSSSSGRADTQYF	TGTGCCAGCAGCTCATCTAGCGGGAGGGCAGATACGCAGTATTTT
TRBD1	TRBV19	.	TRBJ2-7	CASSPRDRPYEQYF	TGTGCCAGTAGTCCCCGGGACAGACCTTACGAGCAGTACTTC
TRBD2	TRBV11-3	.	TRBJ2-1	CASSGGLAGGRFRNEQFF	TGTGCCAGCAGCGGAGGACTAGCGGGAGGGCGCTTTCGCAATGAGCAGTTCTTC
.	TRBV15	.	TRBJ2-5	CATSRDLQETQYF	TGTGCCACCAGCAGAGATCTTCAGGAGACCCAGTACTTC
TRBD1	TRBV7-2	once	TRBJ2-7	CASSLSGTVKSYEQYF	TGTGCCAGCAGCTTAAGTGGGACAGTAAAGTCCTACGAGCAGTACTTC
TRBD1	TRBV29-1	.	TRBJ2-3	CSVDRERNTQYF	TGCAGCGTCGACAGGGAAAGAAATACGCAGTATTTT
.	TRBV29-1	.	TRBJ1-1	CSVDGDPQGKGAFF	TGCAGCGTTGATGGGGATCCACAGGGAAAGGGAGCTTTCTTT
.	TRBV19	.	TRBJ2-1	CASSPSEYYNEQFF	TGTGCCAGTAGCCCAAGCGAGTATTACAATGAGCAGTTCTTC
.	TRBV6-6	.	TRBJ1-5	CASTFAAGGNQPQHF	TGTGCCAGCACGTTCGCGGCCGGCGGGAATCAGCCCCAGCATTTT
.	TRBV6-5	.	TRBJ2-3	CASSLLKTNTQYF	TGTGCCAGCAGTCTGCTCAAGACTAATACGCAGTATTTT
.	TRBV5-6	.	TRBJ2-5	CASSFQGTGEETQYF	TGTGCCAGCAGCTTCCAGGGAACCGGGGAAGAGACCCAGTACTTC
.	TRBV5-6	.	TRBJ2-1	CASSLSVLNEQFF	TGTGCCAGCAGCTTGTCTGTTCTAAATGAGCAGTTCTTC
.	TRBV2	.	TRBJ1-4	CASSEAVFLQGDEKLFF	TGTGCCAGCAGTGAAGCCGTGTTTTTGCAGGGAGATGAAAAACTGTTTTTT
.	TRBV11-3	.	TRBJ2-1	CASSLGYSGYNEQFF	TGTGCCAGCAGCTTAGGTTACAGCGGCTACAATGAGCAGTTCTTC
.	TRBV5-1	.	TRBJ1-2	CASSRRDGNYGYTF	TGCGCCAGCAGCCGCCGGGACGGTAACTATGGCTACACCTTC
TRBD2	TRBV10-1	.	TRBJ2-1	CASRGLARDINNEQFF	TGCGCCAGTAGGGGACTAGCGAGAGATATTAACAATGAGCAGTTCTTC
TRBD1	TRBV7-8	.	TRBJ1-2	CASSSTGTGGFYGYTF	TGTGCCAGCAGCTCCACCGGGACAGGGGGCTTCTATGGCTACACCTTC
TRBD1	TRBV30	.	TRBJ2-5	CAWETGGTETQYF	TGTGCCTGGGAGACAGGGGGCACAGAGACCCAGTACTTC
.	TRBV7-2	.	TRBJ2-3	CASSFRQRLGSNTQYF	TGTGCCAGCAGCTTTCGACAGAGACTAGGGTCTAATACGCAGTATTTT
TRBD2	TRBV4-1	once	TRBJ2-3	CASSQSLADSTDTQYF	TGCGCCAGCAGCCAGTCACTAGCGGATAGCACAGATACGCAGTATTTT
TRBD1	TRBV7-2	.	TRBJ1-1	CASSLHRGQTEAFF	TGTGCCAGCAGCTTACACAGGGGGCAAACTGAAGCTTTCTTT
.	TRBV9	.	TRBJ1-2	CASSVEGQLNYGYTF	TGTGCCAGCAGCGTAGAAGGACAGCTTAACTATGGCTACACCTTC
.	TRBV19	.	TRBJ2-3	CASSKDGTSTSTDTQYF	TGTGCCAGTAGTAAGGATGGGACCTCTACTAGCACAGATACGCAGTATTTT